The rows below give T cell receptor beta chains drawn from one sample of a study of CD8+ T cells in alopecia areata. Profiling relied on immunoSEQ multiplex PCR, and the TCRdb table lists in-frame clones only, not all of them. In the table there are 150,000 to 200,000 clones, about 70% of which are singletons. The source material was CD8+ T cells sorted from blood, sampled at week 0. The source is a human donor with alopecia areata. CDR3s include the opening cysteine and the closing phenylalanine or tryptophan. A D gene is named only where the DNA matches it firmly. A row's size may be missing; if present it is once, few, many or a size class.

cdr3_length j_call v_call clone_size d_call cdr3_aa cdr3_nt
19 TRBJ2-3 TRBV29-1 - TRBD2 CSVAGRSPELAGGTDTQYF TGCAGCGTTGCGGGGCGGTCCCCGGAGCTAGCGGGGGGAACAGATACGCAGTATTTT
16 TRBJ1-5 TRBV5-6 few TRBD1 CASSLGTGGANQPQHF TGTGCCAGCAGCTTAGGGACAGGGGGCGCGAATCAGCCCCAGCATTTT
14 TRBJ1-1 TRBV7-9 - TRBD1 CASSAKTGRAEAFF TGTGCCAGCAGCGCAAAGACAGGGAGGGCTGAAGCTTTCTTT
15 TRBJ2-1 TRBV27 once TRBD1 CASSLSGQVRNEQFF TGTGCCAGCAGTTTATCGGGACAGGTGCGCAATGAGCAGTTCTTC
16 TRBJ1-2 TRBV14 few - CASSQRTGEDNYGYTF TGTGCCAGCAGCCAACGCACCGGGGAGGATAACTATGGCTACACCTTC
14 TRBJ1-4 TRBV6-5 - TRBD1 CASSRGQGARKLFF TGTGCCAGCAGCAGAGGACAGGGGGCTCGAAAACTGTTTTTT
12 TRBJ1-1 TRBV13 - - CASSRGTTEAFF TGTGCCAGCAGCCGAGGGACCACTGAAGCTTTCTTT
15 TRBJ2-2 TRBV2 - - CASSEGGAVTGELFF TGTGCCAGCAGTGAAGGAGGGGCGGTCACCGGGGAGCTGTTTTTT
14 TRBJ2-7 TRBV7-9 few TRBD1 CATFRDRGVDEQYF TGTGCCACATTCCGGGACAGGGGGGTCGACGAGCAGTACTTC
17 TRBJ2-1 TRBV5-6 - - CASSSRDLFQSYNEQFF TGTGCCAGCAGCTCTAGGGACCTTTTTCAGTCCTACAATGAGCAGTTCTTC
12 TRBJ2-7 TRBV18 - - CASSVGSYEQYF TGTGCCAGCTCAGTTGGATCCTACGAGCAGTACTTC
15 TRBJ2-1 TRBV9 - - CASSARGTVYNEQFF TGTGCCAGCAGCGCTCGGGGAACAGTCTACAATGAGCAGTTCTTC
16 TRBJ2-3 TRBV25-1 - TRBD1 CASSEWPGQGADTQYF TGTGCCAGCAGTGAATGGCCGGGACAGGGGGCAGATACGCAGTATTTT
15 TRBJ1-1 TRBV7-6 - - CASSLDGGGNTEAFF TGTGCCAGCAGCTTAGACGGGGGTGGGAACACTGAAGCTTTCTTT
13 TRBJ2-1 TRBV29-1 - - CSVDGPRGDEQFF TGCAGCGTTGATGGTCCTAGGGGCGATGAGCAGTTCTTC
15 TRBJ2-7 TRBV6-1 few TRBD1 CASGYRDRGSDEQYF TGTGCCAGCGGCTATCGAGACAGGGGATCCGACGAGCAGTACTTC
14 TRBJ2-4 TRBV14 few - CASSQDPEGNIQYF TGTGCCAGCAGCCAAGACCCCGAAGGGAACATTCAGTACTTC
14 TRBJ2-7 TRBV10-2 few TRBD1 CASSWSDRGIEQYF TGCGCCAGCAGTTGGAGCGACAGGGGGATCGAGCAGTACTTC
11 TRBJ2-7 TRBV20-1 - - CSARYGSEQYF TGCAGTGCTAGGTACGGCTCCGAGCAGTACTTC
15 TRBJ1-2 TRBV6-5 - - CASSYSPGARDGYTF TGTGCCAGCAGTTACTCACCGGGGGCGAGGGATGGCTACACCTTC
13 TRBJ2-7 TRBV19 - TRBD2 CASSDGGNYEQYF TGTGCCAGTAGTGACGGGGGGAACTACGAGCAGTACTTC
16 TRBJ1-1 TRBV4-2 - TRBD1 CASSLVLTGKNTEAFF TGTGCCAGCAGCCTCGTATTGACAGGGAAAAACACTGAAGCTTTCTTT
15 TRBJ2-5 TRBV13 few TRBD2 CASSFSGTSKETQYF TGTGCCAGCAGCTTTAGCGGGACAAGCAAAGAGACCCAGTACTTC
12 TRBJ1-1 TRBV4-1 few - CASRGANTEAFF TGCGCCAGCAGAGGGGCGAACACTGAAGCTTTCTTT
16 TRBJ1-2 TRBV6-4 - - CASRATANSDLYGYTF TGTGCCAGCAGAGCTACAGCAAACAGCGACTTGTATGGCTACACCTTC
17 TRBJ2-5 TRBV9 - - CASSVAKTSPGRETQYF TGTGCCAGCAGCGTAGCTAAGACTTCTCCTGGACGAGAGACCCAGTACTTC
15 TRBJ2-6 TRBV19 few - CASSIYGSGANVLTF TGTGCCAGTAGTATCTATGGTTCTGGGGCCAACGTCCTGACTTTC
14 TRBJ2-3 TRBV15 - - CATSRDRGAYTQYF TGTGCCACCAGCAGAGATCGGGGCGCGTACACGCAGTATTTT
15 TRBJ2-5 TRBV7-9 - TRBD2 CASSPAGGGRETQYF TGTGCCAGCAGCCCCGCGGGGGGCGGTCGAGAGACCCAGTACTTC
13 TRBJ1-1 TRBV19 - - CASTNIRDTELLF TGTGCCAGTACCAACATCCGGGACACCGAGCTTCTCTTT
15 TRBJ2-3 TRBV7-3 - - CASSGRVGLTDTQYF TGTGCCAGCAGTGGAAGGGTGGGTCTCACAGATACGCAGTATTTT
13 TRBJ1-1 TRBV27 - - CASSLGGLVEAFF TGTGCCAGCAGTTTGGGTGGGTTGGTTGAAGCTTTCTTT
11 TRBJ2-1 TRBV5-6 - - CASSLLNEQFF TGTGCCAGCAGCTTGTTGAATGAGCAGTTCTTC
12 TRBJ2-3 TRBV13 - - CATAERTDTQYF TGTGCTACGGCAGAACGCACAGATACGCAGTATTTT
18 TRBJ2-2 TRBV7-6 - TRBD2 CASSQPTSGGAIAGELFF TGTGCCAGCAGCCAACCAACTAGCGGGGGGGCAATAGCCGGGGAGCTGTTTTTT
14 TRBJ1-1 TRBV11-1 - TRBD1 CASSHSTGYTEAFF TGTGCCAGCAGCCATTCGACAGGGTACACTGAAGCTTTCTTT
12 TRBJ2-7 TRBV14 once - CASSHSREEQYF TGTGCCAGCAGCCACTCGAGGGAGGAGCAGTACTTC
14 TRBJ2-2 TRBV7-6 - - CASSNGLNTGELFF TGTGCCAGCAGCAATGGACTCAACACCGGGGAGCTGTTTTTT
17 TRBJ2-1 TRBV5-1 - TRBD2 CASSSRLAGASYNEQFF TGCGCCAGCAGCTCTAGACTAGCGGGGGCCTCCTACAATGAGCAGTTCTTC
15 TRBJ1-1 TRBV19 - - CASPDRARMNTEAFF TGTGCCAGTCCGGATAGGGCGAGGATGAACACTGAAGCTTTCTTT
15 TRBJ2-5 TRBV29-1 - - CSVEDPRKQGETQYF TGCAGCGTTGAAGATCCGAGGAAACAGGGAGAGACCCAGTACTTC
15 TRBJ2-1 TRBV5-6 - TRBD2 CASSFMTSGLSEQFF TGTGCCAGCAGCTTCATGACTAGCGGGCTCAGTGAGCAGTTCTTC
11 TRBJ2-7 TRBV9 - - CASGGAREQYF TGTGCCAGCGGGGGGGCCCGCGAGCAGTACTTC
15 TRBJ2-4 TRBV27 - - CASSLTGLAKNIQYF TGTGCCAGCAGTCTAACAGGGTTAGCCAAAAACATTCAGTACTTC
17 TRBJ2-7 TRBV5-6 - TRBD2 CASSRTSGGSSFYEQYF TGTGCCAGCAGCCGGACTAGCGGGGGTTCCTCCTTCTACGAGCAGTACTTC
11 TRBJ2-7 TRBV30 - - CAWKDSYEQYF TGTGCCTGGAAAGACTCCTACGAGCAGTACTTC
10 TRBJ2-7 TRBV2 - - CASSGFGQYF TGTGCCAGCAGTGGGTTTGGGCAGTACTTC
13 TRBJ2-7 TRBV4-2 - - CASSPGGWGWQYF TGTGCCAGCAGCCCAGGCGGTTGGGGGTGGCAGTACTTC
13 TRBJ2-5 TRBV4-1 once - CASSQDRRETQYF TGCGCCAGCAGCCAAGATCGGCGGGAGACCCAGTACTTC
14 TRBJ2-1 TRBV2 - - CAIQVPERSDEQFF TGTGCCATACAGGTTCCCGAGAGGTCGGATGAGCAGTTCTTC
15 TRBJ1-2 TRBV11-2 - - CASSVGRGTHYGYTF TGTGCCAGCAGCGTGGGCAGGGGTACTCACTATGGCTACACCTTC
15 TRBJ2-5 TRBV19 once TRBD1 CASGDTGTVQETQYF TGTGCCAGTGGGGATACCGGGACAGTCCAAGAGACCCAGTACTTC
13 TRBJ2-7 TRBV7-9 - - CASSFGVSYEQYF TGTGCCAGCAGCTTCGGCGTTTCCTACGAGCAGTACTTC
15 TRBJ1-1 TRBV5-1 few - CASSLASGPNTEAFF TGCGCCAGCAGCTTGGCCTCTGGGCCGAACACTGAAGCTTTCTTT